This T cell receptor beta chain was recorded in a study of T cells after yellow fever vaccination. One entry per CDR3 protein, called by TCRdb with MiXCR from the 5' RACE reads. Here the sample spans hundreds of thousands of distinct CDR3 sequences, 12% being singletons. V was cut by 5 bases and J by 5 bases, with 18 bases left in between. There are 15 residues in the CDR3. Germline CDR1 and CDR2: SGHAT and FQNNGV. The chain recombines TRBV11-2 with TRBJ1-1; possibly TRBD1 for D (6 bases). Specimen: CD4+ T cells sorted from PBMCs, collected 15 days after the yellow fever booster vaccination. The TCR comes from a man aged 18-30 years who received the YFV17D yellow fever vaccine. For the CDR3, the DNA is TGTGCCAGCAGCCCCGTAGGGGGGCGCGGGACTGAAGCTTTCTTT. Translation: CASSPVGGRGTEAFF.